Detailed here is one T cell receptor beta chain. Its matching antigen is unknown. Per the germline V gene, CDR1 is MRHNA and CDR2 is SNTAGT. The CDR3 covers 17 residues. One tube held mixed TRB-A and TRB-B primer pools for touch-down PCR. Using the multiplex PCR reads, TCRdb records one entry per CDR3 protein without DNA. This repertoire includes around 6,000 distinct CDR3 sequences. About 37,500 genome equivalents of blood DNA were amplified for TRB. This entry is derived from a study of T cell clusters in autoimmune cytopenias. The overall study: The mean age of healthy donor controls was around 55 years, the median approximately 62 years.

Study outcomes and limitations: Primary autoimmune cytopenia patients appeared to lack physiological T cell clusters present in healthy donors.

Another study also made use of these data, one on T cell repertoires in aging, cancer and after chemotherapy. That publication notes: Compared with age-matched healthy donors, untreated hematological or solid cancer patients showed higher blood TCR clonality.

The sample consisted of peripheral blood. The receptor comes from a human donor in good health. The V and J genes are TRBV6-4 and TRBJ2-7; TCRdb names TRBD1, which stays unverified in the absence of DNA. CDR3 residues: CASSEIPRQVSLYEQYF.